These 5 T cell receptor beta chains share one sample of origin, sequenced in a study of T cell repertoires in cytomegalovirus infection. Using its own MiXCR run on the reads, TCRdb lists one record per CDR3 protein. The top ten clones hold 7.5% to 9.5% of a sample with a few hundred thousand distinct CDR3 sequences, around 18% of them seen once. The specimen was PBMCs. The receptor source for this set is a human donor in good health (CMV status not recorded). Some clones in this sample may be carry-over from other donors' samples.

This clonotype was detected many times. The rearrangement uses TRBV6-2 or TRBV6-3 and TRBJ2-7, with D maybe TRBD1 (5 bases). The CDR3 sequence is 13 residues long. CDR1 and CDR2 from the germline V gene are MNHEY and SVGEGT. V was shortened by 4 bases and J by 3 bases, with 10 bases between the two germline ends. The CDR3 loop reads CASSLGQFYEQYF. In DNA, the CDR3 is TGTGCCAGCAGTTTAGGACAATTCTACGAGCAGTACTTC.

This clonotype has ten or more counts. The V call is TRBV7-2, the J call TRBJ2-3; TRBD2 agrees at 8 bases. From germline, CDR1 is SGHTA and CDR2 FQGNSA. J lost 6 bases, V lost 2 bases, and 4 bases had no gene match. This CDR3 has 14 residues. The CDR3 region is CASSLTGGGDTQYF. Written as DNA, the CDR3 is TGTGCCAGCAGCTTAACGGGGGGGGGGGATACGCAGTATTTT.

The V call is TRBV6-1, the J call TRBJ2-7, with 7 bases fitting TRBD2. Germline CDR1 reads MNHNS; CDR2 reads SASEGT. Trimming removed 6 bases from V and 1 base from J; junction bases left unmatched: 9. The CDR3 covers 15 residues. The CDR3 reads CASRSPSGQSYEQYF. CDR3 nucleotide sequence: TGTGCCAGCAGATCCCCTAGCGGCCAATCCTACGAGCAGTACTTC.

This clonotype occurred a few times. This sequence joins TRBV27 and TRBJ2-1; D remains ambiguous. The CDR3 loop spans 13 amino acids. Trimming cost V 0 bases and J 3 bases, with 3 bases left between them. The germline V gene encodes CDR1 MNHEY and CDR2 SMNVEV (reference sequence). Written as DNA, the CDR3 is TGTGCCAGCAGTTTATCTGACTACAATGAGCAGTTCTTC. It specifies CASSLSDYNEQFF.

CDR3 in DNA: TGTGCCAGCAGTTTTTGGGTACAGGGACGGGTCGGGGAGCTGTTTTTT. It codes for CASSFWVQGRVGELFF. This chain connects TRBV12-3 or TRBV12-4 to TRBJ2-2; TRBD1 is a possible D gene (6 bases). This CDR3 comprises 16 residues. V gave up 3 bases and J gave up 7 bases, with 18 bases separating them.